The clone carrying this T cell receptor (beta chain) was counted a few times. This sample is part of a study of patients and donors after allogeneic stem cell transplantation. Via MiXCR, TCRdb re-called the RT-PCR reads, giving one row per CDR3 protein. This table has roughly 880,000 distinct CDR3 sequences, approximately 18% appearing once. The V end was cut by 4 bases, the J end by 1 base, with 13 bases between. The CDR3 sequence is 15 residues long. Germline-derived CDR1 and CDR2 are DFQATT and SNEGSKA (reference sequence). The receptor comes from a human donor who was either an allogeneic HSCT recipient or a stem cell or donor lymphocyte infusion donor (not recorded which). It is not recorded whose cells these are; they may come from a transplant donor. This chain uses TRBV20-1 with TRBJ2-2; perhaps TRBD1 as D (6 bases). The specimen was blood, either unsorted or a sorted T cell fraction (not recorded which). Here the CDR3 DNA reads TGCAGTGCTACATATCAGGACAGGAACACCGGGGAGCTGTTTTTT. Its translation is CSATYQDRNTGELFF.